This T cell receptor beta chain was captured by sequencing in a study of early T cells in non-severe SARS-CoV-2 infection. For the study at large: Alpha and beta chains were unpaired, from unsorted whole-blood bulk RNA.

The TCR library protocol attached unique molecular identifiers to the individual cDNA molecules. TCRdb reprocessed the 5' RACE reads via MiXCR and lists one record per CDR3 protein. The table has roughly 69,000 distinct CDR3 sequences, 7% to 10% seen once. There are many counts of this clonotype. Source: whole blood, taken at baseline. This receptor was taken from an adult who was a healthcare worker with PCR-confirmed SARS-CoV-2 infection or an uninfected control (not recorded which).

The CDR3 protein is CASSIPGKGDEQYF. In DNA form, the CDR3 reads TGTGCCAGCAGCATACCTGGGAAAGGGGACGAGCAGTACTTC. The chain carries TRBV7-3 and TRBJ2-7, with D possibly TRBD1 on 5 matching bases. The germline V and J ends were trimmed by 5 bases and 5 bases, with 16 bases remaining between them. Germline CDR1 and CDR2: SGHTA and FQGTGA. The CDR3 contains 14 residues.